One and the same sample provided the 32 T cell receptor beta chains below, sequenced in a study of blood T cell repertoires in COVID-19. The table came from immunoSEQ multiplex PCR; TCRdb's copy has only in-frame clones and leaves some out. The sample lists around 100,000 clones, roughly 90% occurring once. Sequenced input: peripheral blood. Receptors originate from a man older than 75 with acute or convalescent COVID-19.

This clone has just a few counts. The rearrangement uses TRBV15 and TRBJ2-6; TRBD1 aligns across 7 bases. The germline CDR1 and CDR2 sequences are LNHNV and YYDKDF (reference sequence). The CDR3 consists of 18 residues. Trimming removed 0 bases from V and 2 bases from J; junction bases left unmatched: 7. Here the CDR3 reads CATSRERQGKTGANVLTF. The CDR3 DNA reads as TGTGCCACCAGCAGAGAAAGACAGGGTAAGACTGGGGCCAACGTCCTGACTTTC. Looking up the rest from reference TRBV15 and TRBJ2-6 gives the full variable domain: DAMVIQNPRYQVTQFGKPVTLSCSQTLNHNVMYWYQQKSSQAPKLLFHYYDKDFNNEADTPDNFQSRRPNTSFCFLDIRSPGLGDTAMYLCATSRERQGKTGANVLTFGAGSRLTVL.

Ten or more counts support this clone. V usage is TRBV2 and J usage is TRBJ1-5; 8 nucleotides match TRBD1. The ends lost 2 bases at V and 4 bases at J; junction bases unmatched: 4. The CDR3 runs to 15 residues. The germline V gene has CDR1 SNHLY and CDR2 FYNNEI. The CDR3 region has the DNA TGTGCCAGCAGTGAATGGACAGGGCCTAATCAGCCCCAGCATTTT. Protein sequence: CASSEWTGPNQPQHF.

This chain links TRBV6-2 or TRBV6-3 with TRBJ2-1; TRBD2 might be the D (6 bases). The length of the CDR3 is 15 residues. Trimming left V 3 bases short and J 7 bases short, with 16 bases between. Germline loops: CDR1 MNHEY, CDR2 SVGEGT. The chain's CDR3 is CASSYETGGYNEQFF. CDR3 nucleotide sequence: TGTGCCAGCAGTTATGAGACCGGAGGGTATAATGAGCAGTTCTTC.

V is TRBV5-1 and J is TRBJ2-3, with no clear D. The CDR3 has 12 amino acids. With 2 bases removed from V and 4 bases from J, the gap between germline ends came to 5 bases. Per the germline V gene, CDR1 is SGHRS and CDR2 is YFSETQ. The CDR3 DNA reads TGCGCCAGCAGCTTTGGCCCAGATACGCAGTATTTT. This encodes CASSFGPDTQYF.

V usage is TRBV28 and J usage is TRBJ2-3; TRBD2 agrees at 9 bases. Germline V gene sequence: CDR1 MDHEN, CDR2 SYDVKM. The CDR3 consists of 16 residues. V lost 5 bases and J lost 6; bases outside the gene matches: 12. The CDR3 loop reads CASSIGLASRRDTQYF. For the CDR3, the DNA is TGTGCCAGCAGTATTGGACTAGCGAGTCGTCGGGATACGCAGTATTTT.

J is TRBJ1-6 and V is TRBV6-5; 7 bases fit TRBD1. Trimming removed 7 bases from V and 11 bases from J; junction bases left unmatched: 11. CDR3 length: 14 amino acids. Germline V CDR1 and CDR2: MNHEY, SVGAGI. The CDR3 DNA is TGTGCCAGCACTACGACAGGGCGGCAGCCACCCCTCCACTTT. This translates into CASTTTGRQPPLHF.

The chain is built from TRBV2 and TRBJ1-2; maybe TRBD1 (6 bases). CDR1 is SNHLY and CDR2 is FYNNEI in the germline V gene. V gave up 6 bases and J gave up 4 bases, with 15 bases separating them. The CDR3 loop spans 14 amino acids. CDR3 in amino acids: CASRMDSPGYGYTF. CDR3 nucleotides: TGTGCCAGCAGGATGGACAGCCCAGGCTATGGCTACACCTTC.

V usage is TRBV6-1 and J usage is TRBJ1-2, with a weak D call TRBD1 (5 bases). Germline-derived CDR1 and CDR2 are MNHNS and SASEGT. Trimming left V 0 bases short and J 6 bases short, with 26 bases between. There are 19 residues in the CDR3. CDR3 in DNA: TGTGCCAGCAGTGAAGCGCCATTCTCAAAAACCGAGGGGAGGAATGGCTACACCTTC. Translation: CASSEAPFSKTEGRNGYTF.

J is TRBJ2-7 and V is TRBV14, with a weak D call TRBD2 (6 bases). The CDR3 has 17 residues. V dropped 2 bases and J dropped 5 bases, with 22 bases sitting between them. CDR1 and CDR2 (germline): SGHDN, FVKESK. The CDR3 is CASSQSVVRESYDEQYF. The DNA for the CDR3 is TGTGCCAGCAGCCAATCGGTCGTTCGGGAGAGTTACGACGAGCAGTACTTC.

The chain uses TRBV6-1 and TRBJ2-1; 7 bases fit TRBD2. Germline V gene lookup returns CDR1 MNHNS and CDR2 SASEGT. Trimming cost V 1 base and J 2 bases; bases outside gene matches: 5. The CDR3 is made up of 16 amino acids. The CDR3 nucleotides are TGTGCCAGCAGTGAAGTCTGGGGAGGGCCCTACAATGAGCAGTTCTTC. It is translated as CASSEVWGGPYNEQFF.

This rearrangement joins TRBV2 to TRBJ2-2; D perhaps matches TRBD2 (6 bases). Germline V gene sequence: CDR1 SNHLY, CDR2 FYNNEI. CDR3 length: 13 residues. With 7 bases removed from V and 3 bases from J, the gap between germline ends came to 9 bases. This chain's CDR3 is CASNIADTGELFF. The CDR3 DNA follows: TGTGCCAGCAATATAGCGGACACCGGGGAGCTGTTTTTT.

This clone turned up a few times. CDR3 loop: CASSVLAGAGDTQYF. CDR3 DNA: TGTGCCAGCAGCGTACTGGCGGGAGCTGGAGATACGCAGTATTTT. V and J are TRBV9 and TRBJ2-3, with 7 bases lining up with TRBD2. CDR3 length: 15 residues. The V gene's germline CDR1 is SGDLS and CDR2 YYNGEE. V dropped 1 base and J dropped 5; count of bases not matched to a gene: 7.

V is TRBV5-1 and J is TRBJ1-1, with 7 bases fitting TRBD1. The CDR3 covers 13 residues. CDR1 SGHRS and CDR2 YFSETQ come from the germline V gene. J gave up 6 bases and V 0 bases, and 2 bases lay outside the gene matches. CDR3 nucleotide sequence: TGCGCCAGCAGCTTGGACAGGGGCCCTGAAGCTTTCTTT. This translates into CASSLDRGPEAFF.

This rearrangement joins TRBV15 to TRBJ1-1; 7 nucleotides line up with TRBD1. The CDR3 runs 15 residues. The germline V gene encodes CDR1 LNHNV and CDR2 YYDKDF (reference sequence). V was clipped by 5 bases and J by 1 base; unmatched bases: 7. The CDR3 DNA follows: TGTGCCACCAGCTCTCCGGGACAGCAGAACACTGAAGCTTTCTTT. Residues: CATSSPGQQNTEAFF.

This clone appeared a few times. The chain uses TRBV10-1 and TRBJ2-7, with 10 bases lining up with TRBD2. With 7 bases clipped from V and 3 bases from J, the junction kept 9 bases outside the gene matches. Germline V gene sequence: CDR1 WNHNN, CDR2 SYGVQD (reference sequence). The CDR3 runs to 15 residues. CDR3 in amino acids: CASKVGLAAFYEQYF. For the CDR3, the DNA is TGCGCCAGCAAGGTCGGACTAGCGGCATTCTACGAGCAGTACTTC.

The chain joins TRBV6-6 to TRBJ2-7; 9 bases are a match to TRBD1. V was pared by 5 bases and J by 4 bases, with 6 bases of the junction left unmatched. CDR3 length: 14 amino acids. From germline, CDR1 is MNHNY and CDR2 SVGAGI (reference sequence). This chain's CDR3 is CASSTGQGTYEQYF. The CDR3 DNA reads as TGTGCCAGCAGTACAGGACAGGGGACGTACGAGCAGTACTTC.

The V and J genes are TRBV5-6 and TRBJ2-5; weak D call: TRBD1 (6 bases). Trimming left V 0 bases short and J 1 base short, with 7 bases between. The CDR3 totals 14 residues. Germline V gives CDR1 SGHDT, CDR2 YYEEEE. Here the CDR3 reads CASSLGGLQETQYF. The CDR3 DNA follows: TGTGCCAGCAGCTTGGGGGGGCTCCAAGAGACCCAGTACTTC. The full variable domain, in which reference TRBV5-6 and TRBJ2-5 provide the parts outside the CDR3, is DAGVTQSPTHLIKTRGQQVTLRCSPKSGHDTVSWYQQALGQGPQFIFQYYEEEERQRGNFPDRFSGHQFPNYSSELNVNALLLGDSALYLCASSLGGLQETQYFGPGTRLLVL.

This chain connects TRBV7-9 to TRBJ2-5; TRBD1 is a possible D gene (5 bases). CDR1 SEHNR and CDR2 FQNEAQ come from the germline V gene (reference sequence). The V end was cut by 5 bases, the J end by 3 bases, with 10 bases between. The CDR3 covers 13 residues. CDR3 protein: CASSPRREETQYF. The DNA of the CDR3 is TGTGCCAGCAGCCCCCGCAGGGAAGAGACCCAGTACTTC.

The chain joins TRBV19 to TRBJ1-5; D perhaps matches TRBD1 (5 bases). CDR3 size: 13 residues. The V end was cut by 10 bases, the J end by 2 bases, with 12 bases between. In germline, CDR1 is LNHDA, CDR2 SQIVND (reference sequence). The CDR3 is CATASGGNQPQHF. CDR3 nucleotide sequence: TGTGCCACCGCTTCGGGGGGCAATCAGCCCCAGCATTTT.

The chain combines TRBV11-2 with TRBJ2-3, with D tentatively TRBD1 (6 bases). The ends were cut back, 5 bases at V and 8 bases at J, with 11 bases in the middle. This CDR3 comprises 12 residues. Germline V gives CDR1 SGHAT, CDR2 FQNNGV. The chain's CDR3 is CASSPDRSTQYF. Written as DNA, the CDR3 is TGTGCCAGCAGCCCCGACAGGTCTACGCAGTATTTT. Variable domain in full (rest from reference TRBV11-2 and TRBJ2-3): EAGVAQSPRYKIIEKRQSVAFWCNPISGHATLYWYQQILGQGPKLLIQFQNNGVVDDSQLPKDRFSAERLKGVDSTLKIQPAKLEDSAVYLCASSPDRSTQYFGPGTRLTVL.

This clone was seen once. CDR3 protein: CSVFGTGAVDYGYTF. The CDR3 DNA follows: TGCAGCGTTTTTGGGACAGGGGCTGTTGACTATGGCTACACCTTC. The V gene is TRBV29-1, the J gene TRBJ1-2; TRBD1 matches 10 bases. The CDR3 length is 15 residues. Per germline, CDR1 SQVTM and CDR2 ANQGSEA. With V trimmed by 5 bases and J by 3 bases, 9 bases remained unmatched.

The chain is built from TRBV11-3 and TRBJ2-1, with 14 bases aligning to TRBD2. The trim removed 4 bases at V and 7 bases at J, leaving 3 bases unmatched. The CDR3 extends over 15 amino acids. Germline V lookup: CDR1 SGHNT, CDR2 YENEEA. Here the CDR3 reads CASSSGLAGENEQFF. The CDR3 DNA is TGTGCCAGCAGCTCGGGACTAGCGGGAGAGAATGAGCAGTTCTTC.

Remarks on this clone: The germline gene is not matched at one end of the junction; a read error may be the cause. The rearrangement joins TRBV7-7 to TRBJ2-5, with TRBD2 matching over 10 bases. This CDR3 comprises 15 residues. Germline CDR1 and CDR2: SSHAT and FNYEAQ (reference sequence). CDR3 residues: CASSLGLAGVETQYF. The CDR3 DNA is TGTGCTAGCAGCTTAGGCCTAGCGGGAGTAGAGACCCAGTACTTC.

This rearrangement joins TRBV7-2 to TRBJ2-1; possibly TRBD2 for D (5 bases). This CDR3 region has 15 residues. V was clipped by 4 bases and J by 6 bases, with 16 bases between them. CDR1 is SGHTA, CDR2 FQGNSA, per germline. The CDR3 region has the DNA TGTGCCAGCAGCTCCGGGGTTTTGTTGTTCAATGAGCAGTTCTTC. This sequence encodes CASSSGVLLFNEQFF.

The rearrangement joins TRBV28 to TRBJ2-1; TRBD1 matches at 7 bases. CDR3 length: 12 residues. Germline CDR1 reads MDHEN; CDR2 reads SYDVKM. J gave up 5 bases and V 8 bases, and 3 bases lay outside the gene matches. CDR3 nucleotides: TGTGCCAGCCGGGACAGCAACAATGAGCAGTTCTTC. Translated: CASRDSNNEQFF.

The chain has TRBV7-2 and TRBJ1-3; 8 bases align to TRBD1. CDR3 size: 16 residues. After removal of 5 bases from V and 0 bases from J, the junction contained 6 bases not matched to a gene. The V gene's germline CDR1 is SGHTA and CDR2 FQGNSA. The chain's CDR3 is CASSRDRRISGNTIYF. Here the CDR3 DNA reads TGTGCCAGCAGCCGGGACAGGCGAATCTCTGGAAACACCATATATTTT.

The CDR3 bases are TGTGCCAGCAGGAGGGGAGGCATAAACACTGAAGCTTTCTTT. It encodes CASRRGGINTEAFF. The genes are TRBV6-5 and TRBJ1-1; D perhaps matches TRBD1 (5 bases). V gave up 6 bases and J gave up 2 bases, with 13 bases separating them. CDR1 is MNHEY, CDR2 SVGAGI, per germline. There are 14 residues in the CDR3.

This rearrangement joins TRBV2 to TRBJ2-7, with TRBD1 as a possible D gene (6 bases). Germline CDR1 SNHLY, CDR2 FYNNEI. The CDR3 has 14 amino acids. Trimming stripped 8 bases from V and 1 base from J, with 15 bases between. The CDR3 loop is CASLSGTTSYEQYF. The CDR3 nucleotides are TGTGCCAGCTTGTCCGGGACAACTTCCTACGAGCAGTACTTC.

The CDR3 region is CASSISGGAETGELFF. CDR3 DNA: TGTGCCAGTAGTATATCAGGGGGCGCGGAAACCGGGGAGCTGTTTTTT. The chain couples TRBV19 to TRBJ2-2; the match to TRBD1 covers 8 bases. In germline, CDR1 is LNHDA, CDR2 SQIVND (reference sequence). The V and J ends lost 2 bases and 5 bases, in that order; junction bases with no gene match: 7. The CDR3 extends over 16 amino acids.

The chain links TRBV3-1 (or the pseudogene TRBV3-2) to TRBJ2-1; D may be TRBD1 (6 bases). Germline lookup yields CDR1 LGHDT and CDR2 YNNKEL (reference sequence). Trimming took off 1 base at V and 6 bases at J, with 10 bases between the two ends. The CDR3 runs to 14 residues. The CDR3 DNA reads as TGTGCCAGCAGCCAAGGCGCAGGGGTCAATGAGCAGTTCTTC. Protein product: CASSQGAGVNEQFF.

The chain has TRBV6-5 and TRBJ1-5; no clear D. V was pared by 4 bases and J by 2 bases, with 12 bases between. The CDR3 consists of 15 residues. CDR1 MNHEY and CDR2 SVGAGI come from the germline V gene. The CDR3 is CASSSTGLGNQPQHF. The CDR3 nucleotides read TGTGCCAGCAGTTCGACCGGGTTGGGCAATCAGCCCCAGCATTTT.

The gene calls are TRBV28 and TRBJ1-2; 7 bases match TRBD1. V was clipped by 11 bases and J by 4 bases; unmatched bases: 13. CDR1 and CDR2 (germline): MDHEN, SYDVKM. The CDR3 is 14 amino acids. This CDR3 is CAWGPGQSFYGYTF. The CDR3 bases are TGTGCCTGGGGACCGGGACAGTCCTTCTATGGCTACACCTTC.